The 24 T cell receptor beta chains below come from one sample, sequenced in a study of OX40 agonist ivuxolimab in advanced cancers. The repertoire was sequenced with immunoSEQ multiplex PCR; TCRdb's copy has only in-frame clones and lacks some. The sample contains about 20,000 clones, roughly 85% of which appear only once. The sample in question was CD4+ or CD8+ T cells sorted from blood, obtained in a trial of the OX40 agonist ivuxolimab. Receptors were obtained from an adult with an advanced solid tumor such as melanoma, head and neck, liver or kidney cancer.

The gene calls are TRBV7-8 and TRBJ2-1; TRBD2 is a possible D gene (5 bases). In germline, CDR1 is SGHVS, CDR2 FQNEAQ. Trimming took 5 bases from V and 5 from J, leaving 10 bases between them. There are 13 residues in the CDR3. The CDR3 is CASSEALDNEQFF. CDR3 sequence (DNA): TGTGCCAGCAGCGAAGCACTAGACAATGAGCAGTTCTTC.

The chain recombines TRBV30 with TRBJ2-7; 8 nucleotides agree with TRBD1. V shed 7 bases and J 3 bases; nucleotides not matched to a gene: 5. Germline V gene sequence: CDR1 GTSNPN, CDR2 SVGIG (reference sequence). CDR3 size: 12 residues. The CDR3 region is CASGTGVYEQYF. CDR3 in DNA: TGTGCCTCCGGGACAGGCGTCTACGAGCAGTACTTC.

The V call is TRBV4-1, the J call TRBJ1-4; D not resolved. Trimming cost V 0 bases and J 7 bases, with 12 bases left between them. Germline CDR1 MGHRA, CDR2 YSYEKL. This CDR3 contains 15 residues. The CDR3 loop is CASSQEWPGIEKLFF. The DNA for the CDR3 is TGCGCCAGCAGCCAAGAATGGCCGGGGATTGAAAAACTGTTTTTT.

This clone was recorded only once. The rearrangement joins TRBV12-5 to TRBJ1-5; maybe TRBD1 (6 bases). Deletions cut 9 bases from V and 7 bases from J, with 16 bases between. CDR3 length: 13 amino acids. Germline CDR1 LGHNT, CDR2 FRNRAP. Here the CDR3 reads CASVGGADQPQHF. CDR3 in DNA: TGTGCTAGCGTGGGGGGGGCAGACCAGCCCCAGCATTTT.

The chain carries TRBV7-9 and TRBJ1-1, with TRBD1 matching 7 bases. The ends lost 2 bases at V and 4 bases at J; junction bases unmatched: 19. There are 19 residues in the CDR3. Germline CDR1 is SEHNR and CDR2 is FQNEAQ (reference sequence). The CDR3, as DNA: TGTGCCAGCAGCTTATCCTTAGGACAGGACCCGTGGGGGGTCACTGAAGCTTTCTTT. Its translation: CASSLSLGQDPWGVTEAFF.

The rearrangement links TRBV30 to TRBJ2-7; TRBD2 agrees at 7 bases. Germline loops: CDR1 GTSNPN, CDR2 SVGIG (reference sequence). V dropped 5 bases and J dropped 2; count of bases not matched to a gene: 9. The CDR3 has 14 amino acids. The CDR3 is CAWQGGMLTYEQYF. The CDR3 bases are TGTGCCTGGCAGGGAGGGATGTTGACCTACGAGCAGTACTTC.

The V gene is TRBV9, the J gene TRBJ1-2, with D tentatively TRBD1 (5 bases). This CDR3 region has 15 residues. V was cut by 2 bases and J by 2 bases, with 13 bases left in between. CDR1 is SGDLS and CDR2 is YYNGEE in the germline V gene. The chain's CDR3 is CASSVRDAINYGYTF. The CDR3 region has the DNA TGTGCCAGCAGCGTCCGGGACGCCATCAACTATGGCTACACCTTC.

The chain combines TRBV7-8 with TRBJ2-7, with a tentative D call TRBD1 (6 bases). Germline CDR1 SGHVS, CDR2 FQNEAQ. Trimming shortened V by 5 bases and J by 1 base, and 15 bases separated the two germline ends. The CDR3 is 15 amino acids. In nucleotides, the CDR3 is TGTGCCAGCAGCCCATCGGGCAGGGGTTCCTACGAGCAGTACTTC. The encoded protein is CASSPSGRGSYEQYF.

The chain couples TRBV19 to TRBJ1-5; 7 bases match TRBD1. Germline-derived CDR1 and CDR2 are LNHDA and SQIVND (reference sequence). CDR3 length equals 16 residues. The trim removed 3 bases at V and 5 bases at J, leaving 10 bases unmatched. The CDR3 reads CASSMMGAGGDQPQHF. As DNA, the CDR3 is TGTGCCAGTAGTATGATGGGGGCAGGGGGAGATCAGCCCCAGCATTTT. Combining the CDR3 with reference TRBV19 and TRBJ1-5 gives the whole variable domain DGGITQSPKYLFRKEGQNVTLSCEQNLNHDAMYWYRQDPGQGLRLIYYSQIVNDFQKGDIAEGYSVSREKKESFPLTVTSAQKNPTAFYLCASSMMGAGGDQPQHFGDGTRLSIL.

V gene TRBV6-1 combines with J gene TRBJ1-2, with D uncertain. Germline assignment: CDR1 MNHNS and CDR2 SASEGT. Trimming took 2 bases from V and 7 from J, leaving 8 bases between them. CDR3 length: 12 residues. Here the CDR3 DNA reads TGTGCCAGCAGTGAAATCGGCGGTGGCTACACCTTC. It codes for CASSEIGGGYTF.

The rearrangement links TRBV6-5 to TRBJ1-1; D unresolved. Germline V gene data show CDR1 as MNHEY and CDR2 as SVGAGI. The CDR3 consists of 11 residues. The V and J ends lost 8 bases and 4 bases respectively, with 8 bases between them. The CDR3 spells CASQLATEAFF. DNA of the CDR3: TGTGCCAGCCAGTTGGCCACTGAAGCTTTCTTT.

The rearrangement joins TRBV6-1 to TRBJ2-7, with 9 bases identical to TRBD2. The trim removed 6 bases at V and 2 bases at J, leaving 8 bases unmatched. This CDR3 is built from 15 residues. In germline, CDR1 is MNHNS, CDR2 SASEGT. The CDR3 region has the DNA TGTGCCAGCAGAGCCTTGGGACTAGCACCCTACGAGCAGTACTTC. Its protein is CASRALGLAPYEQYF.

V usage is TRBV5-4 and J usage is TRBJ2-7; D call uncertain. Trimming stripped 3 bases from V and 5 bases from J, with 9 bases between. CDR3 length equals 12 residues. Germline V gives CDR1 SGHNT, CDR2 YYREEE (reference sequence). The CDR3 protein is CASSSISNEQYF. CDR3 DNA sequence: TGTGCCAGCAGCTCAATCAGCAACGAGCAGTACTTC.

V usage is TRBV10-1 and J usage is TRBJ1-5; 8 nucleotides match TRBD1. From germline, CDR1 is WNHNN and CDR2 SYGVQD (reference sequence). This CDR3 region has 20 residues. The ends lost 5 bases at V and 0 bases at J; junction bases unmatched: 18. The CDR3 loop is CASSKRATGQDSYSNQPQHF. The CDR3, as DNA: TGCGCCAGCAGTAAAAGAGCGACGGGACAGGACTCTTATAGCAATCAGCCCCAGCATTTT.

The V gene is TRBV27, the J gene TRBJ2-5; D is perhaps TRBD2 (6 bases). With the DNA end fitting TRBJ2-7 better, the J assignment may be wrong. Germline V lookup: CDR1 MNHEY, CDR2 SMNVEV (reference sequence). The CDR3 is 11 amino acids. CDR3 sequence reads: CASREGPEQYF. CDR3 DNA sequence: TGTGCCAGCAGGGAGGGCCCCGAGCAGTACTTC.

The CDR3 loop is CASSETTEVYNEQFF. DNA for the CDR3: TGTGCCAGCAGTGAAACGACGGAGGTTTACAATGAGCAGTTCTTC. J is TRBJ2-1 and V is TRBV6-4; TRBD2 might be the D (5 bases). The ends were cut back, 3 bases at V and 4 bases at J, with 13 bases in the middle. CDR3 length: 15 amino acids. CDR1 is MRHNA and CDR2 is SNTAGT in the germline V gene.

Sample share makes this clone medium-sized. This sequence joins TRBV19 and TRBJ2-1; TRBD2 aligns across 10 bases. V trimming: 5 bases; J trimming: 2 bases; junction bases outside the gene matches: 3. CDR1 is LNHDA, CDR2 SQIVND, per germline (reference sequence). This CDR3 has 15 amino acids. The CDR3 bases are TGTGCCAGTAGTGCCACTAGCGGGGCCTACAATGAGCAGTTCTTC. Translated: CASSATSGAYNEQFF.

This clone was seen more than once but under ten times. The CDR3 DNA is TGTGCCAGCAGTTACGGACAGGACCTCGAAGCTTTCTTT. Protein sequence: CASSYGQDLEAFF. The genes are TRBV6-5 and TRBJ1-1; 7 bases are shared with TRBD1. The junction had 5 bases not matched to a gene; V was cut back by 2 bases and J by 8 bases. There are 13 residues in the CDR3. Germline V gene data show CDR1 as MNHEY and CDR2 as SVGAGI.

The chain uses TRBV29-1 and TRBJ1-2; D not resolved. The CDR3 is 13 amino acids. In germline, CDR1 is SQVTM, CDR2 ANQGSEA. Trimming shortened V by 3 bases and J by 4 bases, and 12 bases separated the two germline ends. The CDR3: CSVDGGRGYGYTF. In DNA form, the CDR3 reads TGCAGCGTTGATGGAGGCAGAGGCTATGGCTACACCTTC.

The gene calls are TRBV15 and TRBJ2-7; perhaps TRBD2 as D (5 bases). CDR3 length: 19 residues. Germline values: CDR1 LNHNV, CDR2 YYDKDF (reference sequence). Between the trimmed V and J ends, which lost 1 base and 3 bases, there was a span of 25 bases. The CDR3 nucleotides read TGTGCCACCAGCAGAGGCCGACTACCTTGGGGTGCCCTCTACTACGAGCAGTACTTC. The encoded protein is CATSRGRLPWGALYYEQYF. Using reference TRBV15 and TRBJ2-7 for the parts outside the CDR3, the full variable domain is DAMVIQNPRYQVTQFGKPVTLSCSQTLNHNVMYWYQQKSSQAPKLLFHYYDKDFNNEADTPDNFQSRRPNTSFCFLDIRSPGLGDTAMYLCATSRGRLPWGALYYEQYFGPGTRLTVT.

The chain joins TRBV7-3 to TRBJ2-1; tentatively, D is TRBD2 (5 bases). Germline loops: CDR1 SGHTA, CDR2 FQGTGA. The germline V and J ends were trimmed by 4 bases and 10 bases, with 23 bases remaining between them. There are 16 residues in the CDR3. CDR3 nucleotide sequence: TGTGCCAGCAGCTCAGAGGGTGGCTCCGGGGTGGGAGAGCAGTTCTTC. Its protein is CASSSEGGSGVGEQFF.

This clone appeared a single time. The chain employs TRBV7-2 and TRBJ1-5; tentative D call: TRBD1 (5 bases). The CDR3 spans 14 residues. The germline gives CDR1 SGHTA, CDR2 FQGNSA. The V end lost 2 bases, the J end lost 10 bases, and 15 bases lay between the germline ends. The CDR3 protein is CASSLSGWGEPQHF. The CDR3 DNA is TGTGCCAGCAGCTTATCGGGTTGGGGGGAACCCCAGCATTTT. Variable domain in full (rest from reference TRBV7-2 and TRBJ1-5): GAGVSQSPSNKVTEKGKDVELRCDPISGHTALYWYRQSLGQGLEFLIYFQGNSAPDKSGLPSDRFSAERTGGSVSTLTIQRTQQEDSAVYLCASSLSGWGEPQHFGDGTRLSIL.

The V gene is TRBV14, the J gene TRBJ2-3, with TRBD2 as a possible D gene (6 bases). The CDR3 contains 14 residues. Germline V gives CDR1 SGHDN, CDR2 FVKESK. Trimming pared 1 base from V and 4 bases from J, leaving 9 bases between. This chain's CDR3 is CASSQVSSADTQYF. The CDR3, as DNA: TGTGCCAGCAGCCAAGTGTCTAGCGCAGATACGCAGTATTTT. Based on the CDR3 plus reference TRBV14 and TRBJ2-3, the full variable domain is EAGVTQFPSHSVIEKGQTVTLRCDPISGHDNLYWYRRVMGKEIKFLLHFVKESKQDESGMPNNRFLAERTGGTYSTLKVQPAELEDSGVYFCASSQVSSADTQYFGPGTRLTVL.

The rearrangement joins TRBV12-5 to TRBJ2-1; D is uncertain. Germline-derived CDR1 and CDR2 are LGHNT and FRNRAP. This CDR3 has 11 amino acids. The V end lost 6 bases, the J end lost 4 bases, and 4 bases lay between the germline ends. CDR3 sequence (DNA): TGTGCTAGTGGGAATTACAATGAGCAGTTCTTC. It translates to CASGNYNEQFF.